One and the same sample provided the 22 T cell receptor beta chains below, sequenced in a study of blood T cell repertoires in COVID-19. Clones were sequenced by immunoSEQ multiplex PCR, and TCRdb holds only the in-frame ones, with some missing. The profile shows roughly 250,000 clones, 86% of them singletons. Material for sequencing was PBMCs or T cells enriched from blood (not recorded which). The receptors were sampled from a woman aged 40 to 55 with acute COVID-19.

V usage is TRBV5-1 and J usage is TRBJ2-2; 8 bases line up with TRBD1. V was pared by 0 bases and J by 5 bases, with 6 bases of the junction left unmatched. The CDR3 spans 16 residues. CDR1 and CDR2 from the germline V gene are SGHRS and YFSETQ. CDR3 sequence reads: CASSLATGAGTGELFF. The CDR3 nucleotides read TGCGCCAGCAGCTTGGCGACAGGGGCCGGGACCGGGGAGCTGTTTTTT.

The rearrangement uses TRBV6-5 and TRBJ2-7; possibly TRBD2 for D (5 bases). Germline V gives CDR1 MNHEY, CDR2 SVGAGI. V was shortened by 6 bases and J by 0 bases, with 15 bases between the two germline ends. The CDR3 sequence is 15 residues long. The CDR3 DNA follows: TGTGCCAGCAGCAGCCGGGAATCACTCTCCTACGAGCAGTACTTC. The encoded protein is CASSSRESLSYEQYF.

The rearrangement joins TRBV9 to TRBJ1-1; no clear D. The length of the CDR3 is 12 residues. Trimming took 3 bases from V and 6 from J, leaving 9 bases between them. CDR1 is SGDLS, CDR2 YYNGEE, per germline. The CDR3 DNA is TGTGCCAGCAGCGCGCTAGGCCCTGAAGCTTTCTTT. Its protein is CASSALGPEAFF. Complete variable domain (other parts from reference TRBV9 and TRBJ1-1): DSGVTQTPKHLITATGQRVTLRCSPRSGDLSVYWYQQSLDQGLQFLIQYYNGEERAKGNILERFSAQQFPDLHSELNLSSLELGDSALYFCASSALGPEAFFGQGTRLTVV.

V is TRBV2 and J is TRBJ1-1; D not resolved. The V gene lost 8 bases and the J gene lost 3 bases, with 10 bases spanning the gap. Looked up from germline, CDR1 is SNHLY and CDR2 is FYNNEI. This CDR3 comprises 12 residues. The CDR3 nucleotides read TGTGCCAGCGCGGATTGGGACACTGAAGCTTTCTTT. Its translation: CASADWDTEAFF.

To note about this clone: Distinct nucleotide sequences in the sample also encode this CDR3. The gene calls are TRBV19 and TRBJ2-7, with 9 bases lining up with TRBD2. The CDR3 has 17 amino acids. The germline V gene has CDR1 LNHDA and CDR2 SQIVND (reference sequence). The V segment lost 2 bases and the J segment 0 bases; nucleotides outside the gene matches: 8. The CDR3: CASSISGLAGSSYEQYF. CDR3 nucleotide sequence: TGTGCCAGTAGTATATCTGGGCTAGCGGGAAGCTCCTACGAGCAGTACTTC. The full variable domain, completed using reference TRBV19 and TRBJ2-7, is DGGITQSPKYLFRKEGQNVTLSCEQNLNHDAMYWYRQDPGQGLRLIYYSQIVNDFQKGDIAEGYSVSREKKESFPLTVTSAQKNPTAFYLCASSISGLAGSSYEQYFGPGTRLTVT.

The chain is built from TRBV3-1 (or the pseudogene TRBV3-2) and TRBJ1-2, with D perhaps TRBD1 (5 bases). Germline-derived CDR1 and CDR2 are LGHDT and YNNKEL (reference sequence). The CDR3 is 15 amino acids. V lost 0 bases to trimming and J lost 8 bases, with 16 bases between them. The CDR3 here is CASSQDSSGIRGYTF. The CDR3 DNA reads TGTGCCAGCAGCCAAGATTCGTCAGGGATACGGGGCTACACCTTC.

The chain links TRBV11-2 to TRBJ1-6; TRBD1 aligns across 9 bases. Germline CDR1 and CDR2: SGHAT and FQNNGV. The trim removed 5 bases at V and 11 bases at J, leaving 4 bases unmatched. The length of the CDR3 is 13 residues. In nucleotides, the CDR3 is TGTGCCAGCAGCGCTGGACAGGGGACACCCCTCCACTTT. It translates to CASSAGQGTPLHF.

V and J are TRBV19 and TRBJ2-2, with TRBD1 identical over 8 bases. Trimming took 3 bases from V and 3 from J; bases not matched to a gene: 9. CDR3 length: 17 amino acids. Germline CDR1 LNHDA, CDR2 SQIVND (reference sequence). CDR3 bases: TGTGCCAGTAGTATGATATTTTTGACAGGGGACACCGGGGAGCTGTTTTTT. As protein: CASSMIFLTGDTGELFF.

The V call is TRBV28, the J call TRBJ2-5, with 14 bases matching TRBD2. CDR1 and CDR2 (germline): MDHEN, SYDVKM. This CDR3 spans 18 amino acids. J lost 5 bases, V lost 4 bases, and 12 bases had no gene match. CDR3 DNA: TGTGCCAGCAGTTGGACTAGCGGGAGGACAATGCGTCTGGAGACCCAGTACTTC. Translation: CASSWTSGRTMRLETQYF.

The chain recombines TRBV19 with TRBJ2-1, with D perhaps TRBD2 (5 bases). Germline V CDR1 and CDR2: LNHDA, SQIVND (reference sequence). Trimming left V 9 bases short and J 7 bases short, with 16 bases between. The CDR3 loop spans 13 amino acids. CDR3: CASGWRGLNEQFF. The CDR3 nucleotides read TGTGCCAGCGGGTGGAGAGGGTTGAATGAGCAGTTCTTC.

This chain's CDR3 is CASSYPGGGAKNIQYF. The CDR3 DNA reads TGTGCCAGCAGCTACCCGGGGGGTGGAGCCAAAAACATTCAGTACTTC. The chain joins TRBV5-4 to TRBJ2-4; TRBD2 aligns across 7 bases. V shed 3 bases, J shed 0 bases, and the junction held 6 bases outside the gene matches. In germline, CDR1 is SGHNT, CDR2 YYREEE (reference sequence). The CDR3 spans 16 residues.

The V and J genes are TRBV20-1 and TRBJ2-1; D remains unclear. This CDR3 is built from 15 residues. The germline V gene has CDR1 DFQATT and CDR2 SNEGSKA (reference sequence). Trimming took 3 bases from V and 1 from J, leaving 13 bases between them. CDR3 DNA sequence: TGCAGTGCTAGTAGAGAAGTCTCGTCCTACAATGAGCAGTTCTTC. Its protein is CSASREVSSYNEQFF.

For the CDR3, the DNA is TGTGCCAGCAGTTACTCACAGGGTACTAACTATGGCTACACCTTC. It is translated as CASSYSQGTNYGYTF. V and J are TRBV6-5 and TRBJ1-2; D might be TRBD1 (6 bases). Germline loops: CDR1 MNHEY, CDR2 SVGAGI. Trimming took 0 bases from V and 0 from J, leaving 8 bases between them. This CDR3 contains 15 residues.

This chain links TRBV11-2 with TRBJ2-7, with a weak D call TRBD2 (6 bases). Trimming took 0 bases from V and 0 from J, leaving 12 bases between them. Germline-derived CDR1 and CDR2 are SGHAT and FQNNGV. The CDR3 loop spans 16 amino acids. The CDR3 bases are TGTGCCAGCAGCTTAGAGGGGGGTACGGGCTCCTACGAGCAGTACTTC. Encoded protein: CASSLEGGTGSYEQYF.

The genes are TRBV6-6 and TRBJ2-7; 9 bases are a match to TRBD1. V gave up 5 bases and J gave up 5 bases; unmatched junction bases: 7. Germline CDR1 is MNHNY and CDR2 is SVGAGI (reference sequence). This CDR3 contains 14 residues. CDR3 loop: CASSTDRGMNEQYF. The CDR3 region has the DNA TGTGCCAGCAGTACCGACAGGGGGATGAACGAGCAGTACTTC.

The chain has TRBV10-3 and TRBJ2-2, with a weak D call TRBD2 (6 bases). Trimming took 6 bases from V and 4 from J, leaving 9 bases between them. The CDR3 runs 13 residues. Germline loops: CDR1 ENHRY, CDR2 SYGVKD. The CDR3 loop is CAIRGLTTGELFF. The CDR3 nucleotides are TGTGCCATCAGAGGACTAACCACCGGGGAGCTGTTTTTT.

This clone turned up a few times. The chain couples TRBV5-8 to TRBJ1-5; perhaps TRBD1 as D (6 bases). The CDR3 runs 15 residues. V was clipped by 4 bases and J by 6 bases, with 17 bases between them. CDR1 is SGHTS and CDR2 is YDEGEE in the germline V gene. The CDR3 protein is CASSQQGQGVQPQHF. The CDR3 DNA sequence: TGTGCCAGCAGCCAACAGGGTCAAGGGGTTCAGCCCCAGCATTTT.

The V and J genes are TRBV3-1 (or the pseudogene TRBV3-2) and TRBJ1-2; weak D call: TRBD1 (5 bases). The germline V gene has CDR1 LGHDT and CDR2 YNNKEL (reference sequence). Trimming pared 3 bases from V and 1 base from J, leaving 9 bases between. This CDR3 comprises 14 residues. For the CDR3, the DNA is TGTGCCAGCAGCCACAGGGTCATTAACTATGGCTACACCTTC. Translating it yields CASSHRVINYGYTF.

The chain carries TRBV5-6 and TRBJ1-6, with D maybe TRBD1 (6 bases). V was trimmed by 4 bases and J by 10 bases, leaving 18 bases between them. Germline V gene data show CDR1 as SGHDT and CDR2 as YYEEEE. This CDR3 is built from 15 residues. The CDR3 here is CASSRGTGSASPLHF. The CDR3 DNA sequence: TGTGCCAGCAGCCGGGGAACAGGGTCGGCCTCACCCCTCCACTTT.

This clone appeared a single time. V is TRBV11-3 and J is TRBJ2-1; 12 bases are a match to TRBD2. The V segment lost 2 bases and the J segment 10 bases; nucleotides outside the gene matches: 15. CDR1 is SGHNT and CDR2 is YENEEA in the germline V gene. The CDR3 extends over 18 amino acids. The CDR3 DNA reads TGTGCCAGCAGCTTATCGGTTGTGGGACTAGCGGGTATCAAAGAGCAGTTCTTC. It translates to CASSLSVVGLAGIKEQFF.

The CDR3 protein is CASSLNRQGGAFF. For the CDR3, the DNA is TGTGCCAGCAGCTTAAATCGGCAGGGGGGAGCTTTCTTT. This chain joins TRBV7-3 and TRBJ1-1; 7 bases agree with TRBD1. The CDR3 is made up of 13 amino acids. The J segment lost 10 bases and the V segment lost 1 base, leaving 6 bases of the junction unmatched. CDR1 is SGHTA, CDR2 FQGTGA, per germline.

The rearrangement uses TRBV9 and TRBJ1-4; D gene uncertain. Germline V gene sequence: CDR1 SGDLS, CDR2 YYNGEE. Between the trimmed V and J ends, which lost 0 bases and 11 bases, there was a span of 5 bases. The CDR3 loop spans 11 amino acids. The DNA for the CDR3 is TGTGCCAGCAGCGTAGGGAGGAAACTGTTTTTT. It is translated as CASSVGRKLFF. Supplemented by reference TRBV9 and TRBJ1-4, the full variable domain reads DSGVTQTPKHLITATGQRVTLRCSPRSGDLSVYWYQQSLDQGLQFLIQYYNGEERAKGNILERFSAQQFPDLHSELNLSSLELGDSALYFCASSVGRKLFFGSGTQLSVL.